Listed here are 14 T cell receptor beta chains from one sample, sequenced in a study of cytomegalovirus exposure and HLA in healthy donors. With 60 Vbeta and 13 Jbeta primers, the PCR was carried out. Data came from immunoSEQ multiplex PCR; TCRdb stores just in-frame clones and leaves some out. The sample consists of 150,000 to 200,000 clones, just under 80% of them appearing once. Sequencing was carried out using PBMCs. The receptor set was obtained from a young woman in good health and CMV-seropositive.

This chain uses TRBV2 with TRBJ2-2; TRBD1 might be the D (5 bases). V was cut by 8 bases and J by 8 bases, with 15 bases left in between. The germline V gene encodes CDR1 SNHLY and CDR2 FYNNEI. There are 13 residues in the CDR3. In DNA form, the CDR3 reads TGTGCCAGCCTGACCGCCAGGGTTGGGGAGCTGTTTTTT. Protein product: CASLTARVGELFF.

This chain uses TRBV18 with TRBJ2-1; the D gene is possibly TRBD2 (6 bases). CDR1 is KGHSH and CDR2 is LQKENI in the germline V gene. Trimming stripped 3 bases from V and 8 bases from J, with 14 bases between. The CDR3 length is 14 residues. CDR3 DNA sequence: TGTGCCAGCTCACCCCGAGGAGGGGCAGATGAGCAGTTCTTC. It encodes CASSPRGGADEQFF.

CDR3 nucleotide sequence: TGTGCCAGCAGTTACCAGAACACTGAAGCTTTCTTT. Translation: CASSYQNTEAFF. The V gene is TRBV6-5, the J gene TRBJ1-1; D gene uncertain. The CDR3 consists of 12 residues. V lost 2 bases and J 1 base, leaving 2 bases between the germline ends. Looked up from germline, CDR1 is MNHEY and CDR2 is SVGAGI.

This chain uses TRBV18 with TRBJ1-1; 7 bases are a match to TRBD1. The germline V gene encodes CDR1 KGHSH and CDR2 LQKENI. The CDR3 runs 14 residues. The trim removed 1 base at V and 1 base at J, leaving 0 bases unmatched. The CDR3 DNA sequence: TGTGCCAGCTCACCACGACAGGGGAACACTGAAGCTTTCTTT. This translates into CASSPRQGNTEAFF.

This clone has only a few counts. This specimen includes other DNA sequences encoding the same CDR3. The CDR3 is CASSFGGTEAFF. The CDR3, as DNA: TGTGCCAGCAGCTTTGGGGGGACTGAAGCTTTCTTT. The chain employs TRBV11-3 and TRBJ1-1; possibly TRBD1 for D (5 bases). The CDR3 spans 12 residues. Trimming removed 3 bases at V and 5 bases at J, with 7 bases between. Germline V gene sequence: CDR1 SGHNT, CDR2 YENEEA.

V gene TRBV6-1 combines with J gene TRBJ2-7; TRBD1 matches 9 bases. Germline CDR1 is MNHNS and CDR2 is SASEGT. The J segment lost 5 bases and the V segment lost 10 bases, leaving 12 bases of the junction unmatched. This CDR3 spans 14 amino acids. The CDR3 sequence: CAIRWGQGKDEQYF. In DNA, the CDR3 is TGTGCCATACGTTGGGGACAGGGCAAAGACGAGCAGTACTTC.

This clone has just one count. The genes are TRBV6-1 and TRBJ2-4; a possible D gene is TRBD1 (7 bases). Germline CDR1 is MNHNS and CDR2 is SASEGT. This CDR3 is built from 15 residues. V dropped 8 bases and J dropped 6 bases, with 20 bases sitting between them. CDR3: CASSESGTAGNIQYF. CDR3 in DNA: TGTGCCAGCTCCGAATCAGGGACAGCGGGAAACATTCAGTACTTC.

The sample holds a few counts of this clone. This chain links TRBV7-2 with TRBJ1-1; no clear D gene. V dropped 5 bases and J dropped 7 bases, with 14 bases sitting between them. This CDR3 contains 13 residues. CDR1 is SGHTA, CDR2 FQGNSA, per germline. In DNA form, the CDR3 reads TGTGCCAGCAGCCCTCCTTCCGCGGGTGAAGCTTTCTTT. Translating gives CASSPPSAGEAFF.

The V and J genes are TRBV2 and TRBJ2-1, with 8 bases lining up with TRBD2. Germline V lookup: CDR1 SNHLY, CDR2 FYNNEI. Trimming removed 7 bases from V and 6 bases from J; junction bases left unmatched: 5. The CDR3 contains 13 residues. CDR3 nucleotides: TGTGCCAGCACCCTAGCGGGTATCAATGAGCAGTTCTTC. The encoded protein is CASTLAGINEQFF. Using reference TRBV2 and TRBJ2-1 for the parts outside the CDR3, the full variable domain is EPEVTQTPSHQVTQMGQEVILRCVPISNHLYFYWYRQILGQKVEFLVSFYNNEISEKSEIFDDQFSVERPDGSNFTLKIRSTKLEDSAMYFCASTLAGINEQFFGPGTRLTVL.

This chain connects TRBV11-2 to TRBJ1-2; D remains ambiguous. Looked up from germline, CDR1 is SGHAT and CDR2 is FQNNGV. This CDR3 comprises 12 residues. Deletions cut 5 bases from V and 7 bases from J, with 11 bases between. CDR3 in DNA: TGTGCCAGCAGCCCAGCGGCCCCTGGCTACACCTTC. This translates into CASSPAAPGYTF. Full variable domain (rest looked up from reference TRBV11-2 and TRBJ1-2): EAGVAQSPRYKIIEKRQSVAFWCNPISGHATLYWYQQILGQGPKLLIQFQNNGVVDDSQLPKDRFSAERLKGVDSTLKIQPAKLEDSAVYLCASSPAAPGYTFGSGTRLTVV.

The chain recombines TRBV19 with TRBJ1-5; 7 nucleotides line up with TRBD1. The CDR3 runs to 17 residues. V was clipped by 3 bases and J by 5 bases; unmatched bases: 13. Germline values: CDR1 LNHDA, CDR2 SQIVND (reference sequence). CDR3 in amino acids: CASSMYPVNRGDQPQHF. In DNA form, the CDR3 reads TGTGCCAGTAGTATGTACCCCGTTAACAGGGGAGATCAGCCCCAGCATTTT.

This sequence joins TRBV28 and TRBJ1-5, with D perhaps matching TRBD1 (5 bases). V lost 6 bases and J lost 4, with 16 bases in between. The CDR3 has 15 amino acids. The germline V gene encodes CDR1 MDHEN and CDR2 SYDVKM. CDR3 sequence: CASSAGLGSNQPQHF. CDR3 bases: TGTGCCAGCAGCGCAGGGCTCGGTTCAAATCAGCCCCAGCATTTT.

This clone was counted between two and nine times. The chain has TRBV10-3 and TRBJ2-4; 7 positions agree with TRBD2. V lost 2 bases, J lost 8 bases, and 0 bases stayed unmatched. The CDR3 runs to 12 residues. Germline CDR1 reads ENHRY; CDR2 reads SYGVKD. Written as DNA, the CDR3 is TGTGCCATCAGTGAGGGGAGGGACATTCAGTACTTC. This translates into CAISEGRDIQYF.

Only one count was recorded for this clone. V and J are TRBV5-8 and TRBJ2-5; 9 bases map to TRBD1. The J segment lost 7 bases and the V segment lost 4 bases, leaving 8 bases of the junction unmatched. The germline V gene has CDR1 SGHTS and CDR2 YDEGEE. There are 14 residues in the CDR3. The CDR3 nucleotides are TGTGCCAGCAGCACGGGACAGGGCCGAGTGACCCAGTACTTC. Translating it yields CASSTGQGRVTQYF.